This TCR beta chain originates from a study of Ad26.COV2.S vaccination and SARS-CoV-2 variants. Across the whole study: Ad26.COV2.S, an intramuscular injection, was given once or twice 56 days apart.

This CDR3 has 14 residues. With 2 bases removed from V and 2 bases from J, the gap between germline ends came to 9 bases. CDR1 MNHEY and CDR2 SMNVEV come from the germline V gene (reference sequence). The method was immunoSEQ multiplex PCR; TCRdb's version includes in-frame clones alone and lacks a portion of them. Altogether 300,000 to 400,000 clones are present, 70% to 90% being singletons, with the ten largest covering approximately 3.5%. Noted treatment: some 19 received Ad26.COV2.S at low or high dose, single or two shots; several received placebo; per-sample allocation not given. Collection of the samples took place on day 63 after the first injection of vaccine or placebo.

The sequence was obtained from a person aged 18-60 years who received the Ad26.COV2.S COVID-19 vaccine or a placebo. The J gene is TRBJ2-5, the V gene TRBV27; D may be TRBD1 or TRBD2 (5 bases each). Sequences were derived from peripheral blood, sampled in a trial of Ad26.COV2.S vaccine versus placebo. As DNA, the CDR3 is TGTGCCAGCAGTTTACGGGGCATACAAGAGACCCAGTACTTC. Translating it yields CASSLRGIQETQYF.